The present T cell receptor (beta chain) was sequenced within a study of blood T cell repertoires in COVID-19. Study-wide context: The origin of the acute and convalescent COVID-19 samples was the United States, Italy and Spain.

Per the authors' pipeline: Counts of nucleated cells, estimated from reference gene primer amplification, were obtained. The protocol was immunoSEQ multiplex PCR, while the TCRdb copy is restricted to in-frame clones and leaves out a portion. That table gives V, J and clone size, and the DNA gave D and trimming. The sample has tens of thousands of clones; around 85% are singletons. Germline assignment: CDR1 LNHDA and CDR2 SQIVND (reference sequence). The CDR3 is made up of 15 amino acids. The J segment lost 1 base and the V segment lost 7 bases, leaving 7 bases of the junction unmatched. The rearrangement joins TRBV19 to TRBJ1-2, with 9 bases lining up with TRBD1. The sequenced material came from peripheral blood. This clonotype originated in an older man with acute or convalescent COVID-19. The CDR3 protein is CASTSTGGGNYGYTF. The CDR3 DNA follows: TGTGCCAGTACCTCTACAGGGGGCGGTAACTATGGCTACACCTTC.